The 15 T cell receptor beta chains below come from one sample, sequenced in a study of shared clonotypes between healthy human individuals. The data were produced by immunoSEQ multiplex PCR, yet TCRdb's version contains in-frame clones alone and is incomplete. There are around 2,000,000 clones in the sample; about 95% occur only once, and 0.13% lies in the top ten. Sequenced: naive CD4+ T cells sorted from blood. Subset noted: CD45RA+ positively selected. The receptors stem from a man between 18 and 35 years old in good health.

This chain links TRBV18 with TRBJ1-1, with D maybe TRBD1 (5 bases). The length of the CDR3 is 12 residues. The germline V and J ends were trimmed by 4 bases and 5 bases, with 8 bases remaining between them. The germline V gene has CDR1 KGHSH and CDR2 LQKENI. The CDR3 coding sequence is TGTGCCAGCTCACTGACAGAGACTGAAGCTTTCTTT. Translation gives CASSLTETEAFF.

V gene TRBV6-6 combines with J gene TRBJ2-1, with 8 bases aligning to TRBD2. This CDR3 spans 15 amino acids. After removal of 7 bases from V and 5 bases from J, the junction contained 10 bases not matched to a gene. Germline CDR1 reads MNHNY; CDR2 reads SVGAGI (reference sequence). The CDR3 DNA is TGTGCCAGCACCCCTGGGGGACTAGGCCACAATGAGCAGTTCTTC. Translating gives CASTPGGLGHNEQFF.

On this clone: No DNA is shown, since the ends of the CDR3 on it are uncertain; the CDR3 is the one TCRdb lists. This rearrangement joins TRBV14 to TRBJ2-3. CDR1 and CDR2 from the germline V gene are SGHDN and FVKESK. Including both end residues, the CDR3 is 16 amino acids long. The CDR3 sequence: CASSSQGGSVSDTQYF.

As regards this clone: Other nucleotide sequences from this sample produce the same CDR3. V gene TRBV2 combines with J gene TRBJ2-5; D is unresolved. This CDR3 has 13 residues. CDR1 and CDR2 (germline): SNHLY, FYNNEI. V lost 3 bases, J lost 2 bases, and 7 bases lay in between. The CDR3 sequence is CASSEEGQETQYF. The CDR3 region has the DNA TGTGCCAGCAGTGAGGAAGGGCAAGAGACCCAGTACTTC.

This clone was found once. The chain couples TRBV6-1 to TRBJ1-2; D gene uncertain. Trimming took 3 bases from V and 5 from J, leaving 16 bases between them. CDR3 length: 15 amino acids. From germline, CDR1 is MNHNS and CDR2 SASEGT. CDR3 nucleotides: TGTGCCAGCAGTGACCGTCTAGTGCCTGGTTATGGCTACACCTTC. This encodes CASSDRLVPGYGYTF.

This rearrangement joins TRBV7-2 to TRBJ1-3; maybe TRBD1 (5 bases). Trimming removed 5 bases at V and 8 bases at J, with 13 bases between. CDR1 is SGHTA and CDR2 is FQGNSA in the germline V gene. The CDR3 runs to 13 residues. The CDR3 protein is CASSGTWGDTIYF. As DNA, the CDR3 is TGTGCCAGCAGCGGGACCTGGGGAGACACCATATATTTT.

V gene TRBV27 combines with J gene TRBJ2-7, with 9 bases that match TRBD1. Germline CDR1 reads MNHEY; CDR2 reads SMNVEV (reference sequence). The CDR3 consists of 16 residues. V was clipped by 5 bases and J by 7 bases; unmatched bases: 15. The CDR3 sequence is CASSLNPGQGVREQYF. In nucleotides, the CDR3 is TGTGCCAGCAGTCTAAACCCGGGACAGGGAGTTAGGGAGCAGTACTTC.

The CDR3 loop is CATRIDGGGEQFF. The CDR3, as DNA: TGTGCCACCAGGATTGACGGGGGCGGTGAGCAGTTCTTC. V usage is TRBV25-1 and J usage is TRBJ2-1, with D perhaps given as TRBD1 or TRBD2 (6 bases each). Germline V gene sequence: CDR1 MGHDK, CDR2 SYGVNS. V was trimmed by 10 bases and J by 9 bases, leaving 19 bases between them. The CDR3 length is 13 residues.

This chain connects TRBV30 to TRBJ1-2, with 8 bases aligning to TRBD1. Germline CDR1 GTSNPN, CDR2 SVGIG (reference sequence). V lost 0 bases and J lost 4; bases outside the gene matches: 13. The CDR3 contains 17 residues. This CDR3 is CAWSVQNGQGAVYGYTF. The CDR3 DNA sequence: TGTGCCTGGAGTGTACAAAATGGGCAGGGGGCCGTCTATGGCTACACCTTC.

This clone occurred once. This chain uses TRBV13 with TRBJ2-7; the match to TRBD2 covers 10 bases. The V gene end was trimmed by 2 bases and the J gene end by 6 bases; junction bases not matched to a gene: 7. Germline V lookup: CDR1 PRHDT, CDR2 FYEKMQ (reference sequence). This CDR3 comprises 15 residues. The CDR3 region has the DNA TGTGCCAGCAGCTTACGCAGCGGGAGGGCCGGCGAGCAGTACTTC. Protein: CASSLRSGRAGEQYF.

The V gene is TRBV11-3, the J gene TRBJ1-1; D unresolved. With 5 bases removed from V and 5 bases from J, the gap between germline ends came to 9 bases. Germline V gene lookup returns CDR1 SGHNT and CDR2 YENEEA. CDR3 length equals 12 residues. The CDR3 sequence: CASSRGGTEAFF. The DNA for the CDR3 is TGTGCCAGCAGCCGAGGTGGGACTGAAGCTTTCTTT.

The CDR3 is CASSQGTSGRRITDTQYF. CDR3 in DNA: TGCGCCAGCAGCCAAGGGACTAGCGGGAGAAGGATCACAGATACGCAGTATTTT. The chain has TRBV4-3 and TRBJ2-3, with 13 bases lining up with TRBD2. The germline gives CDR1 LGHNA, CDR2 YSLEER. V shed 1 base and J 2 bases; nucleotides not matched to a gene: 6. CDR3 length: 18 residues.

V is TRBV7-2 and J is TRBJ1-6; 9 bases are a match to TRBD1. J lost 7 bases, V lost 5 bases, and 6 bases had no gene match. Per germline, CDR1 SGHTA and CDR2 FQGNSA. The CDR3 length is 15 residues. CDR3 residues: CASSPDRGRNSPLHF. DNA for the CDR3: TGTGCCAGCAGCCCGGACAGGGGACGAAATTCACCCCTCCACTTT.

The rearrangement joins TRBV7-9 to TRBJ1-3; TRBD1 aligns across 9 bases. V lost 5 bases and J lost 0; bases outside the gene matches: 14. The germline V gene encodes CDR1 SEHNR and CDR2 FQNEAQ (reference sequence). The CDR3 has 19 residues. CDR3 sequence reads: CASSPYGYSGQGSGNTIYF. For the CDR3, the DNA is TGTGCCAGCAGCCCTTACGGTTATTCGGGACAGGGCTCTGGAAACACCATATATTTT.

This chain links TRBV7-9 with TRBJ1-6; D possibly corresponds to TRBD1 (6 bases). This CDR3 is built from 15 residues. Trimming cost V 1 base and J 6 bases, with 10 bases left between them. Germline V lookup: CDR1 SEHNR, CDR2 FQNEAQ (reference sequence). CDR3 nucleotides: TGTGCCAGCAGCTTAGGACAGGCCGTTAATTCACCCCTCCACTTT. It translates to CASSLGQAVNSPLHF.